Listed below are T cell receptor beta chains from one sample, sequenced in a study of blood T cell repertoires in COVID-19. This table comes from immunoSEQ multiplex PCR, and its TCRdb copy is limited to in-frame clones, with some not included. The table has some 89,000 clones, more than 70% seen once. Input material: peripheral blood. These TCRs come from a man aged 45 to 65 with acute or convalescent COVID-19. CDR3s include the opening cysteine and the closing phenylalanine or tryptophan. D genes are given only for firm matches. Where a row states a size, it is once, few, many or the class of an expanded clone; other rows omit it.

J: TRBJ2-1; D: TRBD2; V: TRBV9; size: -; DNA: TGTGCCAGCAGCCACACCGGGACTAGCGGGAACAATGAGCAGTTCTTC; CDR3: CASSHTGTSGNNEQFF
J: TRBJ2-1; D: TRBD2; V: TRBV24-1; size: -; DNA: TGTGCCACCAGTGATCAGCGGGGCAACAATGAGCAGTTCTTC; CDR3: CATSDQRGNNEQFF
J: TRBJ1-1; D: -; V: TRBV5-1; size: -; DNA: TGCGCCAGCAGCTTGGCCTATGGAGACACTGAAGCTTTCTTT; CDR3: CASSLAYGDTEAFF
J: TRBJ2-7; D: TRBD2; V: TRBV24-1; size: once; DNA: TGTGCCACCAGTGCAGCGGGAGCCAACGAGCAGTACTTC; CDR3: CATSAAGANEQYF
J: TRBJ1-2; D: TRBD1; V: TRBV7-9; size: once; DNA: TGTGCCAGCAGCTCGACAGGGGACCATCCCTATGGCTACACCTTC; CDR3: CASSSTGDHPYGYTF
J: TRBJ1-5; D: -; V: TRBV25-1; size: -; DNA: TGTGCCAGCAGTGAAGGGTGGGAGGGACAGCCCCAGCATTTT; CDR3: CASSEGWEGQPQHF
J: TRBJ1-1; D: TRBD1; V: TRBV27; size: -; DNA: TGTGCCAGCGGAATGAACAGGGGGTTGACTGAAGCTTTCTTT; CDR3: CASGMNRGLTEAFF
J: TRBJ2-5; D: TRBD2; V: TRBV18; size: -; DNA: TGTGCCAGCTCACCAAGGACTAGCGGGGGGAAAGAGACCCAGTACTTC; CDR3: CASSPRTSGGKETQYF
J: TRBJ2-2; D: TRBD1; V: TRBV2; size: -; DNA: TGTGCCAGCAGTACTCTTCCGGGACAGGTTAACGGGGAGCTGTTTTTT; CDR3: CASSTLPGQVNGELFF
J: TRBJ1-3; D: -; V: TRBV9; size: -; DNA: TGTGCCAGCAGCGAGCGGCCTTGGGTCAGCCTTTTCTCTGGAAACACCATATATTTT; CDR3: CASSERPWVSLFSGNTIYF
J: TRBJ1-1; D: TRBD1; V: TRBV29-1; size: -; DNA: TGCAGCGTTACGGGACAGCTAGACACTGAAGCTTTCTTT; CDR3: CSVTGQLDTEAFF
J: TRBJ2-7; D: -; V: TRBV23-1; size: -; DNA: TGCGCCAGCAGTCAACCCTTCTCCTACGAGCAGTACTTC; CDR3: CASSQPFSYEQYF
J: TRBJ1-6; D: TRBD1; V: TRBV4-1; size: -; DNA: TGCGCCAGCAGCCTGGGACAGGGCAATTCACCCCTCCACTTT; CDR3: CASSLGQGNSPLHF
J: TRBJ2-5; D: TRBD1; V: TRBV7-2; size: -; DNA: TGTGCCAGCAGTCCTGACAGGGGTGAGACCCAGTACTTC; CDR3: CASSPDRGETQYF
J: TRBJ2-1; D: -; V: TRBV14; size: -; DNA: TGTGCCAGCAGCCCGCGACAGGTGACCTACAATGAGCAGTTCTTC; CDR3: CASSPRQVTYNEQFF
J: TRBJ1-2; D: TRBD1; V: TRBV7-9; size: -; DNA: TGTGCCAGCGGCACAGGGGGAACCTATGGCTACACCTTC; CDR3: CASGTGGTYGYTF
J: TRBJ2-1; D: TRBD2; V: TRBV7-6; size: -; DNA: TGTGCCAGCAGCCCTCGGACTAGCGGGGGGGCAGATGAGCAGTTCTTC; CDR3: CASSPRTSGGADEQFF
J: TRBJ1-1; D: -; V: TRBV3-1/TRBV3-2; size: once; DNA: TGTGCCAGCAGCCCGCTCAGGGAGGTGGGGAACACTGAAGCTTTCTTT; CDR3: CASSPLREVGNTEAFF
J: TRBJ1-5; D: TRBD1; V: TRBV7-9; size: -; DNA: TGTGCCAGCAGCGATACAGGGGGACGCAATCAGCCCCAGCATTTT; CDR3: CASSDTGGRNQPQHF
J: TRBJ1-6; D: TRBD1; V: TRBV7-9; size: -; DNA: TGTGCCAGCAGCCCCCGACAGGGCGCGAATTCACCCCTCCACTTT; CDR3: CASSPRQGANSPLHF